This T cell receptor beta chain is drawn from a study of T cell repertoires in breast cancer. This CDR3 region has 14 residues. The germline V gene encodes CDR1 SEHNR and CDR2 FQNEAQ (reference sequence). The V gene end was trimmed by 5 bases and the J gene end by 15 bases; junction bases not matched to a gene: 15. Blocking oligonucleotides added to a second nested PCR suppressed unpaired genes. TCRdb itself ran the emulsion pairing reads through MiXCR, one entry per CDR3 protein. The sample records more than 250 distinct CDR3 sequences, 31% being singletons. Paired alpha-beta TCRs of CD8+ T cells were analyzed by expanded emulsion RT-PCR.

The sample taken for sequencing was CD8+ T cells. J is TRBJ2-2 and V is TRBV7-9; the match to TRBD2 covers 7 bases. This clonotype was sampled from a pool of human donors with breast cancer or a healthy control (not recorded which). DNA for the CDR3: TGTGCCAGCAGCCCACGGTCGAGCACCGGGGGGATGTTTTTT. This codes for CASSPRSSTGGMFF. Looking up the rest from reference TRBV7-9 and TRBJ2-2 gives the full variable domain: DTGVSQNPRHKITKRGQNVTFRCDPISEHNRLYWYRQTLGQGPEFLTYFQNEAQLEKSRLLSDRFSAERPKGSFSTLEIQRTEQGDSAMYLCASSPRSSTGGMFFGEGSRLTVL.